The present entry profiles one T cell receptor (beta chain) with its context. Its antigen is currently unknown. The data were obtained in a study of shared clonotypes between healthy human individuals. Study-level findings and limits: Naive subsets typically showed greater estimated richness than memory subsets. Clonotypes shared by all four donors outscored non-shared clonotypes in generation probability.

V was shortened by 0 bases and J by 7 bases, with 10 bases between the two germline ends. Germline assignment: CDR1 SGHAT and CDR2 FQNNGV. CDR3 length: 14 residues. Method: immunoSEQ multiplex PCR; TCRdb's copy keeps in-frame clones and lacks some. The sample has about 1.1 million clones; roughly 74% are singletons. The J gene is TRBJ2-1, the V gene TRBV11-2, with unresolved D. The TCR was taken from a man aged 18 to 29 in good health. Some clones in this sample may be carry-over from other donors' samples. The sequenced sample was memory CD4+ T cells from PBMCs. Subset meaning: CD45RA-negative fraction. CDR3 sequence: CASSLDGRRNEQFF. Here the CDR3 DNA reads TGTGCCAGCAGCTTAGACGGCCGGCGGAATGAGCAGTTCTTC.